The rows below give T cell receptor beta chains drawn from one sample of a study of blood T cell repertoires in COVID-19. Data came from immunoSEQ multiplex PCR; TCRdb stores just in-frame clones and leaves some out. The data show 110,000 or so clones, about 80% seen once. Sequencing was carried out using peripheral blood. These receptors originate from a woman aged 50 to 65 with acute or convalescent COVID-19. Both conserved end residues are part of each CDR3. Fields, in order: J gene, V gene, clone size, D gene, CDR3 DNA, CDR3 protein. A D gene is named only where the DNA matches it firmly. Some rows have no size entry. The others give once, few or many, or a class for an expanded clone.

TRBJ2-3	TRBV5-1	NA	TRBD2	TGCGCCAGCAGCTTCGGGGGACTAGCCGGCGATACGCAGTATTTT	CASSFGGLAGDTQYF
TRBJ1-1	TRBV5-6	NA	NA	TGTGCCAGCAGCTTCCCTGACAGCCTTGAAGCTTTCTTT	CASSFPDSLEAFF
TRBJ1-2	TRBV14	NA	TRBD1	TGTGCCAGCAGCCTCCCAGGGACAGCTGTCTATGGCTACACCTTC	CASSLPGTAVYGYTF
TRBJ2-3	TRBV12-3/TRBV12-4	NA	NA	TGTGCCAGCAGTTCATCAGATACGCAGTATTTT	CASSSSDTQYF
TRBJ2-7	TRBV7-2	NA	NA	TGTGCCAGCAGCTTAGGGGCGGGGGCTCCCCCCTACGAGCAGTACTTC	CASSLGAGAPPYEQYF
TRBJ1-5	TRBV19	NA	TRBD1	TGTGCCAGTAGTCCGACAGGGATGGGCAATCAGCCCCAGCATTTT	CASSPTGMGNQPQHF
TRBJ1-2	TRBV7-7	NA	TRBD1	TGTGCTACCAAGACAGGGAATGGCTACACCTTC	CATKTGNGYTF
TRBJ1-6	TRBV6-5	NA	NA	TGTGCCAGCAGTTACGGGGGCACACTTAATTCACCCCTCCACTTT	CASSYGGTLNSPLHF
TRBJ2-2	TRBV6-5	NA	TRBD2	TGTGCCAGCAGTTCTGGGACTAGGTTCGGGGAGCTGTTTTTT	CASSSGTRFGELFF
TRBJ1-1	TRBV29-1	NA	TRBD1	TGCAGCGTTGGGGGACAGTTTCAAACTGAAGCTTTCTTT	CSVGGQFQTEAFF
TRBJ2-1	TRBV9	NA	NA	TGTGCCAGCAGCGCCGCTTGGGGGGATTACAATGAGCAGTTCTTC	CASSAAWGDYNEQFF
TRBJ1-2	TRBV20-1	NA	NA	TGCAGGACAGGCAGTGGTGGCTACACCTTC	CRTGSGGYTF
TRBJ1-2	TRBV30	few	NA	TGTGCCTGGAGTGTTCGGTCCCCCTCCGGCTACACCTTC	CAWSVRSPSGYTF
TRBJ1-4	TRBV9	NA	NA	TGTGCCAGCAGCGTAGAAGAGCAATCTAATGAAAAACTGTTTTTT	CASSVEEQSNEKLFF
TRBJ2-3	TRBV11-3	NA	TRBD2	TGTGCCAGCAGCTTATCGAATGGACTAGTGGGGGCAGATACGCAGTATTTT	CASSLSNGLVGADTQYF
TRBJ2-7	TRBV19	NA	TRBD1	TGTGCCAGTAGTCCTGGGACAGGGTGGGTAGGCGAGCAGTACTTC	CASSPGTGWVGEQYF
TRBJ1-6	TRBV5-1	NA	TRBD1	TGCGCCAGCAGCTTGGCGGGACAGGGTTCCGGATCACCCCTCCACTTT	CASSLAGQGSGSPLHF
TRBJ1-4	TRBV2	NA	TRBD1	TGTGCCAGCAGTGTCGACAGGGTTAATGAAAAACTGTTTTTT	CASSVDRVNEKLFF
TRBJ2-5	TRBV7-2	once	NA	TGTGCCAGCAGTAGGGGGCAAGAGACCCAGTACTTC	CASSRGQETQYF
TRBJ2-1	TRBV7-6	NA	NA	TGTGCCAGCAGCTCCACCTATAGGGGGGGCCGATACAATGAGCAGTTCTTC	CASSSTYRGGRYNEQFF
TRBJ1-3	TRBV14	NA	TRBD1	TGTGCCAGCAGCCTACAGGGGGGAAACACCATATATTTT	CASSLQGGNTIYF
TRBJ2-3	TRBV4-1	NA	TRBD2	TGCGCCAGCAGCCCGGTTGGAGCGGGGGTCAGCACAGATACGCAGTATTTT	CASSPVGAGVSTDTQYF
TRBJ2-3	TRBV6-5	NA	TRBD2	TGTGCCAGCTACGGCGGGGGGGCCGGAGATACGCAGTATTTT	CASYGGGAGDTQYF
TRBJ2-6	TRBV3-1/TRBV3-2	NA	NA	TGTGCCAGCAGCCACGCGCAGGGGATCTCTGGGGCCAACGTCCTGACTTTC	CASSHAQGISGANVLTF
TRBJ2-7	TRBV4-2	NA	TRBD2	TGTGCCAGCAGCCAAGATGAAGCGGGGGCCGAATACGAGCAGTACTTC	CASSQDEAGAEYEQYF
TRBJ1-5	TRBV19	NA	NA	TGTGCCAGTAGAGGAGGTAGGGTGGGCAATCAGCCCCAGCATTTT	CASRGGRVGNQPQHF
TRBJ2-1	TRBV5-4	NA	NA	TGTGCCAGCCTTACTTCCGGGGGTGGTTACAATGAGCAGTTCTTC	CASLTSGGGYNEQFF
TRBJ2-6	TRBV19	NA	NA	TGTGCCAGTAGTATTTGGACTCCCGGCTCTGGGGCCAACGTCCTGACTTTC	CASSIWTPGSGANVLTF
TRBJ2-1	TRBV2	NA	TRBD1	TGTGCCTCCCGGGGGACAGGGGCTAGCTCCTACAATGAGCAGTTCTTC	CASRGTGASSYNEQFF
TRBJ1-1	TRBV6-5	NA	NA	TGTGCCAGTGGGAGGTTCAGGGACACTGAAGCTTTCTTT	CASGRFRDTEAFF
TRBJ1-6	TRBV6-5	once	TRBD1	TGTGCCAGCAGTTACTCGGGCAGGGGGAATAATTCACCCCTCCACTTT	CASSYSGRGNNSPLHF
TRBJ2-7	TRBV28	NA	TRBD2	TGTGCCAGCCGGGGGGGCGTTTTCAGGTACTTC	CASRGGVFRYF